These 26 T cell receptor beta chains came from one sample sequenced in a study of cytomegalovirus exposure and HLA in healthy donors. Amplification used 60 Vbeta primers and 13 Jbeta primers. The assay was immunoSEQ multiplex PCR, and TCRdb's table has in-frame clones only and misses some. This table has fewer than 130,000 clones, around 80% appearing once. Sample: PBMCs. These receptors were obtained from a man aged 25 to 40 in good health and CMV-seropositive.

This sequence joins TRBV5-1 and TRBJ2-7, with 11 positions matching TRBD1. Germline lookup yields CDR1 SGHRS and CDR2 YFSETQ. J lost 4 bases, V lost 4 bases, and 7 bases had no gene match. The CDR3 is 15 residues long. CDR3 sequence (DNA): TGCGCCAGCAGCCCGGGACAGGGGGATCTATACGAGCAGTACTTC. It specifies CASSPGQGDLYEQYF. Combining the CDR3 with reference TRBV5-1 and TRBJ2-7 gives the whole variable domain KAGVTQTPRYLIKTRGQQVTLSCSPISGHRSVSWYQQTPGQGLQFLFEYFSETQRNKGNFPGRFSGRQFSNSRSEMNVSTLELGDSALYLCASSPGQGDLYEQYFGPGTRLTVT.

The chain links TRBV4-1 to TRBJ2-1, with a tentative D call TRBD2 (6 bases). From germline, CDR1 is MGHRA and CDR2 YSYEKL. The V end lost 7 bases, the J end lost 4 bases, and 20 bases lay between the germline ends. This CDR3 is 16 amino acids long. The CDR3 nucleotides are TGCGCCAGCAAACCAAGAGATAGGGGAGGTTACAATGAGCAGTTCTTC. Translation gives CASKPRDRGGYNEQFF.

The chain employs TRBV4-1 and TRBJ2-7; 8 bases are a match to TRBD2. Germline V gene lookup returns CDR1 MGHRA and CDR2 YSYEKL. This CDR3 has 14 amino acids. V dropped 5 bases and J dropped 2; count of bases not matched to a gene: 5. The CDR3 here is CASSISGEAYEQYF. DNA of the CDR3: TGCGCCAGCAGCATTAGCGGGGAAGCCTACGAGCAGTACTTC.

The CDR3 spells CASSSSEKRTQYF. The CDR3 DNA follows: TGTGCCAGCAGCTCTTCTGAGAAGAGGACCCAGTACTTC. This rearrangement joins TRBV5-4 to TRBJ2-5; D uncertain. CDR1 and CDR2 (germline): SGHNT, YYREEE (reference sequence). There are 13 residues in the CDR3. Trimming stripped 3 bases from V and 7 bases from J, with 13 bases between.

The genes are TRBV30 and TRBJ2-7; tentatively, D is TRBD2 (6 bases). Per the germline V gene, CDR1 is GTSNPN and CDR2 is SVGIG (reference sequence). The V end lost 2 bases, the J end lost 1 base, and 12 bases lay between the germline ends. This CDR3 is built from 14 residues. CDR3 region: CAWSYGGMSYEQYF. The CDR3 DNA is TGTGCCTGGAGTTATGGCGGGATGTCCTACGAGCAGTACTTC.

The CDR3 here is CASSTRGGRETQYF. The CDR3 coding sequence is TGTGCCAGCAGCACCCGGGGGGGCCGGGAGACCCAGTACTTC. J is TRBJ2-5 and V is TRBV7-2, with 8 bases lining up with TRBD2. The CDR3 has 14 amino acids. Germline V gene lookup returns CDR1 SGHTA and CDR2 FQGNSA. V lost 5 bases to trimming and J lost 5 bases; unmatched junction nucleotides: 7.

V usage is TRBV5-1 and J usage is TRBJ2-3, with D unclear. V was clipped by 0 bases and J by 1 base, with 12 bases between them. Germline CDR1 and CDR2: SGHRS and YFSETQ. The CDR3 runs to 16 residues. This chain's CDR3 is CASSLGSAFRTDTQYF. CDR3 coding DNA: TGCGCCAGCAGCTTGGGATCCGCGTTCCGCACAGATACGCAGTATTTT.

The CDR3 DNA is TGTGCCAGCAGCGTAGGGACAGCGATTCTCCAAGAGACCCAGTACTTC. This gives the protein CASSVGTAILQETQYF. The genes are TRBV9 and TRBJ2-5, with D possibly being TRBD1 (6 bases). In germline, CDR1 is SGDLS, CDR2 YYNGEE. With 0 bases removed from V and 1 base from J, the gap between germline ends came to 13 bases. This CDR3 region has 16 residues.

The rearrangement joins TRBV7-9 to TRBJ1-6; 12 nucleotides match TRBD1. Germline-derived CDR1 and CDR2 are SEHNR and FQNEAQ (reference sequence). There are 16 residues in the CDR3. The V gene end was trimmed by 5 bases and the J gene end by 10 bases; junction bases not matched to a gene: 9. The CDR3 bases are TGTGCCAGCAGCCCACCGGGACAGGGGGCGGGATCACCCCTCCACTTT. Amino acid sequence: CASSPPGQGAGSPLHF.

The CDR3 bases are TGCGCCAGCAGCCAAGGCAGGGTGAACACTGAAGCTTTCTTT. The encoded protein is CASSQGRVNTEAFF. The chain uses TRBV4-1 and TRBJ1-1; tentatively, D is TRBD1 (5 bases). The germline gives CDR1 MGHRA, CDR2 YSYEKL. The CDR3 has 14 residues. The ends were cut back, 1 base at V and 0 bases at J, with 6 bases in the middle.

V and J are TRBV5-6 and TRBJ1-2; 12 bases map to TRBD1. Germline CDR1 SGHDT, CDR2 YYEEEE. This CDR3 is built from 14 residues. The junction had 4 bases not matched to a gene; V was cut back by 3 bases and J by 7 bases. The CDR3: CASSSGQGAFGYTF. DNA of the CDR3: TGTGCCAGCAGCTCGGGACAGGGGGCATTTGGCTACACCTTC.

The V gene is TRBV7-8, the J gene TRBJ2-7; 9 bases are a match to TRBD1. The germline gives CDR1 SGHVS, CDR2 FQNEAQ. There are 17 residues in the CDR3. V lost 6 bases to trimming and J lost 5 bases; unmatched junction nucleotides: 17. CDR3 region: CASSFPGQGEGGHEQYF. DNA for the CDR3: TGTGCCAGCAGTTTTCCGGGACAGGGTGAAGGAGGCCACGAGCAGTACTTC.

The rearrangement joins TRBV7-2 to TRBJ1-3; TRBD1 matches 10 bases. J was trimmed by 4 bases and V by 3 bases; bases with no gene match: 6. Germline CDR1 reads SGHTA; CDR2 reads FQGNSA. The CDR3 is made up of 16 amino acids. The CDR3 nucleotides read TGTGCCAGCAGCTTTCGACAGGGGGCAGGAGGAAACACCATATATTTT. It specifies CASSFRQGAGGNTIYF. Full variable domain (remainder filled in from reference TRBV7-2 and TRBJ1-3): GAGVSQSPSNKVTEKGKDVELRCDPISGHTALYWYRQSLGQGLEFLIYFQGNSAPDKSGLPSDRFSAERTGGSVSTLTIQRTQQEDSAVYLCASSFRQGAGGNTIYFGEGSWLTVV.

The rearrangement uses TRBV5-6 and TRBJ1-1; possible D gene TRBD1, 6 bases. Germline V gene lookup returns CDR1 SGHDT and CDR2 YYEEEE. With 4 bases removed from V and 1 base from J, the gap between germline ends came to 14 bases. CDR3 length equals 15 residues. The DNA of the CDR3 is TGTGCCAGCAGCCCTGGGGGGGCGAGGAACACTGAAGCTTTCTTT. Translated: CASSPGGARNTEAFF.

The chain has TRBV28 and TRBJ2-2; tentative D call: TRBD1 (5 bases). The germline V and J ends were trimmed by 2 bases and 3 bases, with 7 bases remaining between them. The CDR3 consists of 14 residues. Looked up from germline, CDR1 is MDHEN and CDR2 is SYDVKM. The CDR3 DNA follows: TGTGCCAGCAGTTTACAGGGCCACACCGGGGAGCTGTTTTTT. Residues: CASSLQGHTGELFF.

The chain couples TRBV19 to TRBJ2-3, with D unclear. Between the trimmed V and J ends, which lost 6 bases and 0 bases, there was a span of 13 bases. CDR3 size: 15 residues. Germline lookup yields CDR1 LNHDA and CDR2 SQIVND (reference sequence). The chain's CDR3 is CASSTYSYSTDTQYF. DNA of the CDR3: TGTGCCAGTAGCACCTACAGCTATAGCACAGATACGCAGTATTTT.

CDR3 amino acids: CASSQRGSGKKNSPLHF. CDR3 sequence (DNA): TGTGCCAGCAGCCAGCGAGGGTCGGGGAAGAAAAATTCACCCCTCCACTTT. The V gene is TRBV12-1, the J gene TRBJ1-6. TRBV12-1 is an annotated pseudogene. There are 17 residues in the CDR3.

CDR3 DNA sequence: TGTGCCAGCAGCTGGGAGGGGCACTCTGGAAACACCATATATTTT. This encodes CASSWEGHSGNTIYF. The rearrangement joins TRBV7-2 to TRBJ1-3, with D tentatively TRBD1 (5 bases). CDR3 length equals 15 residues. The germline V gene has CDR1 SGHTA and CDR2 FQGNSA. The V and J ends lost 4 bases and 0 bases respectively, with 10 bases between them.

In this sample, this clone turned up once. Its ends do not fully match the called genes, so a read error is possible. The chain recombines TRBV7-3 with TRBJ2-3; the match to TRBD2 covers 8 bases. Germline CDR1 reads SGHTA; CDR2 reads FQGTGA. The CDR3 spans 16 residues. CDR3 bases: TGTGCCAGCAACTTAAATCCGGGACTAGTCTCAGATACGCAGTATTTT. Protein: CASNLNPGLVSDTQYF.

The chain recombines TRBV4-1 with TRBJ2-2; 7 nucleotides agree with TRBD2. J gave up 4 bases and V 1 base, and 9 bases lay outside the gene matches. Germline CDR1 and CDR2: MGHRA and YSYEKL. The CDR3 contains 17 residues. The CDR3 protein is CASSQGRGGGGTGELFF. In DNA, the CDR3 is TGCGCCAGCAGCCAAGGAAGGGGTGGGGGGGGCACCGGGGAGCTGTTTTTT.

The rearrangement uses TRBV27 and TRBJ2-5; 8 bases are shared with TRBD2. J lost 11 bases, V lost 6 bases, and 11 bases had no gene match. Germline loops: CDR1 MNHEY, CDR2 SMNVEV (reference sequence). This CDR3 has 13 residues. The CDR3 here is CASSPPPGGEQYF. The CDR3 bases are TGTGCCAGCAGCCCCCCCCCGGGAGGGGAGCAGTACTTC.

This clone was seen a single time. V and J are TRBV4-3 and TRBJ1-3; D uncertain. The germline V gene has CDR1 LGHNA and CDR2 YSLEER. The CDR3 has 15 amino acids. V lost 0 bases and J lost 0, with 6 bases in between. The CDR3 DNA is TGCGCCAGCAGCCAAGATCCAGGCTCTGGAAACACCATATATTTT. Translated: CASSQDPGSGNTIYF.

A few counts support this clone. The chain carries TRBV30 and TRBJ2-3; 10 bases are shared with TRBD2. With V trimmed by 5 bases and J by 2 bases, 7 bases remained unmatched. Germline assignment: CDR1 GTSNPN and CDR2 SVGIG (reference sequence). There are 15 residues in the CDR3. Written as DNA, the CDR3 is TGTGCCTGGGAAATAGCGGGGGGTAACACAGATACGCAGTATTTT. Protein product: CAWEIAGGNTDTQYF.

The chain carries TRBV2 and TRBJ2-7; possibly TRBD1 for D (6 bases). Trimming took off 2 bases at V and 4 bases at J, with 12 bases between the two ends. Germline values: CDR1 SNHLY, CDR2 FYNNEI. The CDR3 loop spans 14 amino acids. The CDR3 reads CASSESRGPYEQYF. The CDR3 bases are TGTGCCAGCAGTGAATCCAGGGGACCTTACGAGCAGTACTTC.

The rearrangement joins TRBV6-5 to TRBJ2-1; D unresolved. V was clipped by 2 bases and J by 8 bases, with 10 bases between them. The germline V gene encodes CDR1 MNHEY and CDR2 SVGAGI. The CDR3 consists of 13 residues. The CDR3 is CASSYTDLDEQFF. In DNA, the CDR3 is TGTGCCAGCAGTTACACTGACTTGGATGAGCAGTTCTTC.

This sequence joins TRBV28 and TRBJ2-7, with D maybe TRBD1 (6 bases). Germline CDR1 and CDR2: MDHEN and SYDVKM. CDR3 length: 13 amino acids. The ends were cut back, 5 bases at V and 5 bases at J, with 13 bases in the middle. The CDR3, as DNA: TGTGCCAGCAGTCTTACAGGGATCCACGAGCAGTACTTC. This encodes CASSLTGIHEQYF.